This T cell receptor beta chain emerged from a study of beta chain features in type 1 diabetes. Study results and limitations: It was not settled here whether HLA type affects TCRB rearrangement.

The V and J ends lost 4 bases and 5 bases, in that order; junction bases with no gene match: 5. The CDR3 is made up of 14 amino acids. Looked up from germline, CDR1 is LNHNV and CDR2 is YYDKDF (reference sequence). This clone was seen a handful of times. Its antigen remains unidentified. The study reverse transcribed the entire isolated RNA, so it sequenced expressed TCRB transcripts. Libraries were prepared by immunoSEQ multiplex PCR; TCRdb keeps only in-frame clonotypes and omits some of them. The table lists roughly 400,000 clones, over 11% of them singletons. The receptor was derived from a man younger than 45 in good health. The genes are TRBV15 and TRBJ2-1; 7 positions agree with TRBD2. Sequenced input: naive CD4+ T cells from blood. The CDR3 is CATSTYRGDNEQFF. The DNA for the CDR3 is TGTGCCACCAGCACCTATCGGGGGGACAATGAGCAGTTCTTC.